The TCR beta chain described here comes from a study of blood T cell repertoires in COVID-19. Assay: immunoSEQ multiplex PCR; the TCRdb copy retains only in-frame clones and omits some. The table records around 110,000 clones, approximately 78% of them present only once. The count of this clone is one. This CDR3 contains 16 residues. Germline loops: CDR1 SEHNR, CDR2 FQNEAQ (reference sequence). The V end lost 1 base, the J end lost 4 bases, and 14 bases lay between the germline ends. The gene calls are TRBV7-9 and TRBJ2-1; D may be TRBD1 (5 bases). The sequenced sample was peripheral blood. This clonotype was obtained from a man between 65 and 80 years old with acute or convalescent COVID-19. The CDR3 nucleotides read TGTGCCAGCAGCTTAGTTTCAGGGCGATTTTACAATGAGCAGTTCTTC. As protein: CASSLVSGRFYNEQFF.